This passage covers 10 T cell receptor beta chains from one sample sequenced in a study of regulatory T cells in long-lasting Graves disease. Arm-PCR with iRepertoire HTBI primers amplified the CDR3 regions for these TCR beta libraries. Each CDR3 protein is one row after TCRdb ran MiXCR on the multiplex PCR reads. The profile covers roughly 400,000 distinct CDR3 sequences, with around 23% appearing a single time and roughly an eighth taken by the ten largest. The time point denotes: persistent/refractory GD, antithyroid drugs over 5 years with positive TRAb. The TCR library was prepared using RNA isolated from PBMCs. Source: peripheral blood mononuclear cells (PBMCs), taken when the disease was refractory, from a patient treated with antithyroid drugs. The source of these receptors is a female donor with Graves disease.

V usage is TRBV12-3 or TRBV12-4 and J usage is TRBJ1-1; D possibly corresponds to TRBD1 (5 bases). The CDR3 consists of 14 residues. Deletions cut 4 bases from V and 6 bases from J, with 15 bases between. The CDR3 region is CASSSGVAHAEAFF. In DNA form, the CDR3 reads TGTGCCAGCAGTTCGGGGGTCGCGCACGCTGAAGCTTTCTTT.

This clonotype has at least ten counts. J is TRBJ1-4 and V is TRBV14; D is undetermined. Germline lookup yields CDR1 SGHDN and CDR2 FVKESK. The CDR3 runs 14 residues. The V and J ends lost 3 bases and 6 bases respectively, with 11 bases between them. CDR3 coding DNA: TGTGCCAGCAGCCATATCAGCGAGGATGAAAAACTGTTTTTT. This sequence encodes CASSHISEDEKLFF.

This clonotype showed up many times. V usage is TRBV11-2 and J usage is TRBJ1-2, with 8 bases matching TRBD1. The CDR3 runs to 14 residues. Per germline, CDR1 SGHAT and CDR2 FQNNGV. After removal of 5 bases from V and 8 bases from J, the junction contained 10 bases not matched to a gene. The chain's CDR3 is CASSPAGQARGYTF. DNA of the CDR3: TGTGCCAGCAGCCCCGCGGGACAGGCTCGGGGCTACACCTTC.

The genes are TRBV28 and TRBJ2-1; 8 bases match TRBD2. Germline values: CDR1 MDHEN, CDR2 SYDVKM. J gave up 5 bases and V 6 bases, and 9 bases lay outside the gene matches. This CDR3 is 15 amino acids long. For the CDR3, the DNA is TGTGCCAGCAGAGTCAGCAGCGGGAGAGACAATGAGCAGTTCTTC. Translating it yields CASRVSSGRDNEQFF.

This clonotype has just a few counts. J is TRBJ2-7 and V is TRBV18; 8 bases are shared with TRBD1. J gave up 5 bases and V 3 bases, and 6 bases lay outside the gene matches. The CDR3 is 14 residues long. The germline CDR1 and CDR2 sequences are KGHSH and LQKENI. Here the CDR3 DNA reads TGTGCCAGCTCACCCCCGACAGGGGTCGACGAGCAGTACTTC. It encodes CASSPPTGVDEQYF.

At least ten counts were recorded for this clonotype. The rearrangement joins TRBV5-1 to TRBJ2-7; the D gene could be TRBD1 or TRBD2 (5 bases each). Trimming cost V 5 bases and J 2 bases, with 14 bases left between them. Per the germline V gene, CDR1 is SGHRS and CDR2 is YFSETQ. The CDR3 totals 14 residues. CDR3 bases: TGCGCCAGCAGATTCGGGACCGCCGCCTACGAGCAGTACTTC. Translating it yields CASRFGTAAYEQYF.

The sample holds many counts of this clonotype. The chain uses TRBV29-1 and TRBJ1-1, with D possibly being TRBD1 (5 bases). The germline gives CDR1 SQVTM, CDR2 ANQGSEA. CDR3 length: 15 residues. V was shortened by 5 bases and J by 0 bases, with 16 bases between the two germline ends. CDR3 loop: CSVNEGRILNTEAFF. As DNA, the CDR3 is TGCAGCGTTAATGAGGGACGGATCTTGAACACTGAAGCTTTCTTT.

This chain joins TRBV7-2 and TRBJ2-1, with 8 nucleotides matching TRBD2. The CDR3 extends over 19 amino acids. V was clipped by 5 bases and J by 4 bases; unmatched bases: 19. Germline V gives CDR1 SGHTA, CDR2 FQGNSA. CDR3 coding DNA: TGTGCCAGCAGCCTGCCCCGACTAGCGTCCTCCTTTCGTTACAATGAGCAGTTCTTC. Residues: CASSLPRLASSFRYNEQFF.

CDR3 DNA sequence: TGTGCCTGGAGGGTACAGAAGAAAGAGACCCAGTACTTC. Residues: CAWRVQKKETQYF. The V gene is TRBV30, the J gene TRBJ2-5; D is unclear. The CDR3 totals 13 residues. Germline CDR1 GTSNPN, CDR2 SVGIG (reference sequence). V was cut by 3 bases and J by 3 bases, with 11 bases left in between. The full variable domain, its missing parts supplied by reference TRBV30 and TRBJ2-5, is SQTIHQWPATLVQPVGSPLSLECTVEGTSNPNLYWYRQAAGRGLQLLFYSVGIGQISSEVPQNLSASRPQDRQFILSSKKLLLSDSGFYLCAWRVQKKETQYFGPGTRLLVL.

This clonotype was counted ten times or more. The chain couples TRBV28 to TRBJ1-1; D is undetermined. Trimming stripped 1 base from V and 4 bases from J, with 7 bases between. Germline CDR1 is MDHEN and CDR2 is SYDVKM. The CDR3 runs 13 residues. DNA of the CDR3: TGTGCCAGCAGTTTATCGGGGAGCACTGAAGCTTTCTTT. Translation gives CASSLSGSTEAFF.